The clone carrying this T cell receptor beta chain has a count of ten or more. Antigen unknown. The junction had 0 bases not matched to a gene; V was cut back by 6 bases and J by 7 bases. This CDR3 is built from 11 residues. Germline lookup yields CDR1 SNHLY and CDR2 FYNNEI. These data belong to a study of T cells in Graves' hyperthyroidism and ophthalmopathy. For the study at large: Peripheral blood collection took place at initial diagnosis, before any treatment.

Study results and limitations: Using 13 V-J features, a model discriminated ophthalmopathy from stable hyperthyroidism. Blood also carried most thyroid clonotypes expanded above 0.001.

Graves' hyperthyroidism qualified as stable when ophthalmopathy did not progress within 18 months. Amplified TCR beta CDR3 regions came from RNA transcripts. HTBI primers were used for first-round RT-PCR of the TCR CDR3. TCRdb reprocessed the multiplex PCR reads via MiXCR and lists one record per CDR3 protein. This table has over 90,000 distinct CDR3 sequences, about 45% appearing once. The sequence derives from a middle-aged man with Graves' hyperthyroidism. The sample consisted of blood. The chain employs TRBV2 and TRBJ1-2; TRBD1 matches 9 bases. The CDR3 region is CASRQGAGYTF. The CDR3, as DNA: TGTGCCAGCAGACAGGGGGCTGGCTACACCTTC. Drawing the rest from reference TRBV2 and TRBJ1-2, the complete variable domain is EPEVTQTPSHQVTQMGQEVILRCVPISNHLYFYWYRQILGQKVEFLVSFYNNEISEKSEIFDDQFSVERPDGSNFTLKIRSTKLEDSAMYFCASRQGAGYTFGSGTRLTVV.